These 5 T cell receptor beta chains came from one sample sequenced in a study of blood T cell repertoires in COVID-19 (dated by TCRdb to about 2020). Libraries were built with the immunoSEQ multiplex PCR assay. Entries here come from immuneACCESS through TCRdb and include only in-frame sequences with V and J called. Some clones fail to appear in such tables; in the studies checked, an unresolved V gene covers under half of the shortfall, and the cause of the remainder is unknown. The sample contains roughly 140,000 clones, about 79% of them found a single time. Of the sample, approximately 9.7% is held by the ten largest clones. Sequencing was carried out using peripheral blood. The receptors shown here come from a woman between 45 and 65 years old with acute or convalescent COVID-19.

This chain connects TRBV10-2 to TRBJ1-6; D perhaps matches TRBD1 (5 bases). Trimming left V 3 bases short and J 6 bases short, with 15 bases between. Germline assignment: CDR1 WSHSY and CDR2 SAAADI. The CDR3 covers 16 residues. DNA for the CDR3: TGCGCCAGCAGTGATCGACAGTTTTCCATTAATTCACCCCTCCACTTT. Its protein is CASSDRQFSINSPLHF.

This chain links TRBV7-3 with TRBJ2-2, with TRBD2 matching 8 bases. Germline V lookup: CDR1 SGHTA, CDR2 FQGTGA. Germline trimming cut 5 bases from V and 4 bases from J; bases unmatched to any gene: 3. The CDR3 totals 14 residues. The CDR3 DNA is TGTGCCAGCAGCACTAGCGGAGTCACCGGGGAGCTGTTTTTT. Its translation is CASSTSGVTGELFF.

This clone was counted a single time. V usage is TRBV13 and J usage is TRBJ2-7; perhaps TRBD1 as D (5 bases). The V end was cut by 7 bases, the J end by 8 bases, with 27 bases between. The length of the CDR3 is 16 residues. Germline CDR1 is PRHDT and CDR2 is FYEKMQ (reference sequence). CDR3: CASTINGRAFKDKQYF. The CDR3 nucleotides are TGTGCCAGCACAATCAACGGCCGGGCTTTTAAGGACAAGCAGTACTTC.

CDR3 bases: TGTGCCAGCTCACCATCGATCCCGGGGGCAGATACGCAGTATTTT. It codes for CASSPSIPGADTQYF. This chain joins TRBV18 and TRBJ2-3, with a weak D call TRBD2 (6 bases). V was shortened by 2 bases and J by 4 bases, with 13 bases between the two germline ends. This CDR3 spans 15 amino acids. Per the germline V gene, CDR1 is KGHSH and CDR2 is LQKENI.

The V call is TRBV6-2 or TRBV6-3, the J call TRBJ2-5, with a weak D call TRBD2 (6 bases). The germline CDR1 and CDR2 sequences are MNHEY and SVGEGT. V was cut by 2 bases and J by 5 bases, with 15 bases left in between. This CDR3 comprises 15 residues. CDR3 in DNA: TGTGCCAGCAGTTACCCCGGGACTCTTGGGGAGACCCAGTACTTC. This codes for CASSYPGTLGETQYF.